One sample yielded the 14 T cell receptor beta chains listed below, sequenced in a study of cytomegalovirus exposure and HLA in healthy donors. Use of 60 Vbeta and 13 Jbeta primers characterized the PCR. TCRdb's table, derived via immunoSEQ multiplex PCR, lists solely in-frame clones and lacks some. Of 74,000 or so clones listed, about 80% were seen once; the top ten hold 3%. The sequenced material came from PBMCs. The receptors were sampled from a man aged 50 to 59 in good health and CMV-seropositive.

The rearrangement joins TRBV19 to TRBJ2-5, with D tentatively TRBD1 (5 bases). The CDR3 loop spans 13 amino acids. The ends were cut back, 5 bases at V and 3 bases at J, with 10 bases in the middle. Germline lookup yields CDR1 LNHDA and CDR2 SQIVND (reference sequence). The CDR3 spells CASSWTQKETQYF. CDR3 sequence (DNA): TGTGCCAGTAGTTGGACACAAAAAGAGACCCAGTACTTC.

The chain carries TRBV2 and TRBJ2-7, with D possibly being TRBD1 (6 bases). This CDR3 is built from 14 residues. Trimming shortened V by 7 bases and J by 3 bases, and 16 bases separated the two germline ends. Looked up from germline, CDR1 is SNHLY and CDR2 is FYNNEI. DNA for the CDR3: TGTGCCAGCATCGAACCCGACAGGAGCTACGAGCAGTACTTC. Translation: CASIEPDRSYEQYF. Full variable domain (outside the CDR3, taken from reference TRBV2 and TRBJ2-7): EPEVTQTPSHQVTQMGQEVILRCVPISNHLYFYWYRQILGQKVEFLVSFYNNEISEKSEIFDDQFSVERPDGSNFTLKIRSTKLEDSAMYFCASIEPDRSYEQYFGPGTRLTVT.

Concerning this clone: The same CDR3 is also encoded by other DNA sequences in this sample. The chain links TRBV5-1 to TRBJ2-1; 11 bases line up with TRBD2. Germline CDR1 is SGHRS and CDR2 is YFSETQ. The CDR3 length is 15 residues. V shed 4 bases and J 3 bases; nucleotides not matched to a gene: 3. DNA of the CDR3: TGCGCCAGCAGCAAAACTAGCGGGGGCTACAATGAGCAGTTCTTC. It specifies CASSKTSGGYNEQFF.

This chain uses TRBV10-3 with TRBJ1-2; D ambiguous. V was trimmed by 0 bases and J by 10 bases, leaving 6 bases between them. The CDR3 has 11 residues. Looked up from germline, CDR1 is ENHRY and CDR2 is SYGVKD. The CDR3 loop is CAISESRNYTF. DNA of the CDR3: TGTGCCATCAGTGAGTCGAGAAACTACACCTTC.

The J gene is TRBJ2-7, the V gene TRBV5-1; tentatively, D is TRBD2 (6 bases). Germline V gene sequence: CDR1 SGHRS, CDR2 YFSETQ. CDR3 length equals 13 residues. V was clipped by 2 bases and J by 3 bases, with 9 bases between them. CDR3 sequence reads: CASSFPGDYEQYF. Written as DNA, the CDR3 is TGCGCCAGCAGCTTCCCGGGGGACTACGAGCAGTACTTC. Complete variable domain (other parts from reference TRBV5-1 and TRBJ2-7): KAGVTQTPRYLIKTRGQQVTLSCSPISGHRSVSWYQQTPGQGLQFLFEYFSETQRNKGNFPGRFSGRQFSNSRSEMNVSTLELGDSALYLCASSFPGDYEQYFGPGTRLTVT.

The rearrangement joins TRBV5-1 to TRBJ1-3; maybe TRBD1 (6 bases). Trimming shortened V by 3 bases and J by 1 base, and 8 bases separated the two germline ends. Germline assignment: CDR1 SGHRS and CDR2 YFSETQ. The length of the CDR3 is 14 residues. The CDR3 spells CASSSGQSGNTIYF. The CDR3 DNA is TGCGCCAGCAGCTCAGGACAGTCTGGAAACACCATATATTTT.

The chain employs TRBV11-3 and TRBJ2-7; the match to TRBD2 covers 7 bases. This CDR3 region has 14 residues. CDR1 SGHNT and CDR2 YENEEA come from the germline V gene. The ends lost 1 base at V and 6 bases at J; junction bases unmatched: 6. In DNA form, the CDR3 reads TGTGCCAGCAGCTTAGGGGGGGGGAATCGCGAGCAGTACTTC. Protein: CASSLGGGNREQYF.

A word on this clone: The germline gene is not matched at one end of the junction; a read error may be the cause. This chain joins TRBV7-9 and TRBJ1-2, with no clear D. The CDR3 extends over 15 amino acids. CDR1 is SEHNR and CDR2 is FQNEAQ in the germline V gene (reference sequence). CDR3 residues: CSSSPPGMRNYGYTF. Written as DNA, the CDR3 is TGTTCCAGCAGCCCGCCGGGGATGCGGAACTATGGCTACACCTTC.

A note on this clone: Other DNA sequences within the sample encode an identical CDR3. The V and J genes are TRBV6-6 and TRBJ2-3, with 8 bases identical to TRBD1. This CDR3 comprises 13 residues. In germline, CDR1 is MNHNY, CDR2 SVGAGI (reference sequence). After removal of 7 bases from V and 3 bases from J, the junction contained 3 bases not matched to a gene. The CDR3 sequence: CASNRGVTDTQYF. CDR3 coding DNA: TGTGCCAGCAACAGGGGGGTGACAGATACGCAGTATTTT.

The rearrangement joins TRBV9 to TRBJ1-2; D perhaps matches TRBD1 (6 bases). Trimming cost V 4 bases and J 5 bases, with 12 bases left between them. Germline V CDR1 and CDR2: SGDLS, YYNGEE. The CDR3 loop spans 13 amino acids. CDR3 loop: CASSPGTPYGYTF. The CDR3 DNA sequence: TGTGCCAGCAGCCCGGGGACACCATATGGCTACACCTTC.

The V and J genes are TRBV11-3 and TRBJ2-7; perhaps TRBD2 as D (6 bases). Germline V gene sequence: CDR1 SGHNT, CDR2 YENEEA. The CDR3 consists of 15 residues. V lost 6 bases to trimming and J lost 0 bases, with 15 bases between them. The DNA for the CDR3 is TGTGCCAGCAGGGACCCGGCTAGCGTCTCCTACGAGCAGTACTTC. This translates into CASRDPASVSYEQYF.

CDR3 region: CASSFSGAPDTQYF. The CDR3 region has the DNA TGTGCCAGCAGCTTCAGCGGGGCCCCAGATACGCAGTATTTT. The V and J genes are TRBV11-2 and TRBJ2-3; 7 bases agree with TRBD2. J was trimmed by 4 bases and V by 3 bases; bases with no gene match: 4. The CDR3 is made up of 14 amino acids. The germline V gene encodes CDR1 SGHAT and CDR2 FQNNGV.

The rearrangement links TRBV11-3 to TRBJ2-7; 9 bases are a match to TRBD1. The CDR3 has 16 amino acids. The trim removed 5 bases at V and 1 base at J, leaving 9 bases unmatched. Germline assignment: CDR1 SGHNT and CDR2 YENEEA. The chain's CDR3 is CASSRGGQGASYEQYF. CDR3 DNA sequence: TGTGCCAGCAGCAGAGGGGGACAGGGTGCGTCCTACGAGCAGTACTTC. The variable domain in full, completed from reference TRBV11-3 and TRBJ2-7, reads EAGVVQSPRYKIIEKKQPVAFWCNPISGHNTLYWYLQNLGQGPELLIRYENEEAVDDSQLPKDRFSAERLKGVDSTLKIQPAELGDSAVYLCASSRGGQGASYEQYFGPGTRLTVT.

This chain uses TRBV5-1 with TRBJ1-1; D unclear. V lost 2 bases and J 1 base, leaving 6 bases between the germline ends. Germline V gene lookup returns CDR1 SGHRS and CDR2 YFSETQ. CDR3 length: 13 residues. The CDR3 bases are TGCGCCAGCAGCTTCACAGCGAACACTGAAGCTTTCTTT. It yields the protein CASSFTANTEAFF.